The 15 T cell receptor beta chains given below trace back to one sample, sequenced in a study of shared clonotypes between healthy human individuals. Profiling relied on immunoSEQ multiplex PCR, and the TCRdb table lists in-frame clones only, not all of them. This table holds 2 million or so clones, approximately 94% found once. It was CD45RO-negative cells, positively selected for CCR7, that made up naive CD8 cells, with terminally differentiated effector memory CD45RA+ cells excluded. The sample taken for sequencing was naive CD8+ T cells sorted from blood. These receptors all stem from a man between 18 and 35 years old in good health.

The genes are TRBV5-6 and TRBJ2-3; 10 nucleotides match TRBD2. The junction had 13 bases not matched to a gene; V was cut back by 4 bases and J by 8 bases. Germline-derived CDR1 and CDR2 are SGHDT and YYEEEE. The CDR3 has 16 amino acids. CDR3 residues: CASSLGASGSIGTQYF. The CDR3 nucleotides read TGTGCCAGCAGCCTCGGGGCTAGCGGGAGTATCGGTACGCAGTATTTT.

This sequence joins TRBV18 and TRBJ2-1, with 12 positions matching TRBD2. The CDR3 is 16 residues long. Germline-derived CDR1 and CDR2 are KGHSH and LQKENI. After removal of 1 base from V and 4 bases from J, the junction contained 2 bases not matched to a gene. CDR3 sequence: CASSPRLAGDYNEQFF. CDR3 nucleotides: TGTGCCAGCTCACCACGACTAGCGGGAGATTACAATGAGCAGTTCTTC.

The chain links TRBV25-1 to TRBJ2-7; TRBD1 agrees at 7 bases. J lost 4 bases, V lost 1 base, and 10 bases had no gene match. This CDR3 spans 16 amino acids. The V gene's germline CDR1 is MGHDK and CDR2 SYGVNS. The CDR3 DNA sequence: TGTGCCAGCAGTGAATCTGGCTCACAGGGGTTGTACGAGCAGTACTTC. Translating it yields CASSESGSQGLYEQYF.

The chain has TRBV19 and TRBJ2-7; TRBD1 aligns across 10 bases. The CDR3 totals 15 residues. V shed 5 bases, J shed 4 bases, and the junction held 8 bases outside the gene matches. The germline CDR1 and CDR2 sequences are LNHDA and SQIVND (reference sequence). The CDR3 here is CASSLYGTGAYEQYF. The CDR3 nucleotides read TGTGCCAGTAGTTTATACGGGACAGGGGCGTACGAGCAGTACTTC.

CDR3 sequence reads: CASSQAALGRTDTQYF. CDR3 DNA sequence: TGCGCCAGCAGCCAAGCGGCTCTGGGACGCACAGATACGCAGTATTTT. The chain recombines TRBV4-3 with TRBJ2-3; D possibly matches TRBD1 or TRBD2 (5 bases each). The CDR3 is made up of 16 amino acids. Germline values: CDR1 LGHNA, CDR2 YSLEER. Deletions cut 1 base from V and 1 base from J, with 12 bases between.

The chain employs TRBV4-1 and TRBJ1-5; the D gene is possibly TRBD1 (5 bases). CDR3 size: 17 residues. CDR1 is MGHRA and CDR2 is YSYEKL in the germline V gene. V lost 0 bases and J lost 1, with 13 bases in between. CDR3 nucleotide sequence: TGCGCCAGCAGCCAAGAAAGACAGACCGGGAGCAATCAGCCCCAGCATTTT. Its protein is CASSQERQTGSNQPQHF.

V is TRBV7-6 and J is TRBJ2-1; D not certain. Germline loops: CDR1 SGHVS, CDR2 FNYEAQ. The CDR3 runs 13 residues. The V end was cut by 2 bases, the J end by 4 bases, with 6 bases between. The CDR3 DNA reads TGTGCCAGCAGCTTAACGTATTACAATGAGCAGTTCTTC. Its translation: CASSLTYYNEQFF.

The chain employs TRBV27 and TRBJ2-7; D is ambiguous. The V gene's germline CDR1 is MNHEY and CDR2 SMNVEV (reference sequence). V shed 5 bases and J shed 2 bases, with 16 bases lying between them. CDR3 length: 15 residues. This CDR3 reads CASSPFGSLPYEQYF. The CDR3 nucleotides are TGTGCCAGCAGTCCTTTCGGAAGTTTACCCTACGAGCAGTACTTC.

This chain joins TRBV2 and TRBJ2-3, with a tentative D call TRBD2 (6 bases). CDR3 length: 16 amino acids. The germline CDR1 and CDR2 sequences are SNHLY and FYNNEI. V was pared by 4 bases and J by 4 bases, with 18 bases between. Here the CDR3 reads CASSGGNSGNSDTQYF. The CDR3 nucleotides read TGTGCCAGCAGTGGAGGGAATAGCGGCAACTCAGATACGCAGTATTTT. The full variable domain, rest sourced from reference TRBV2 and TRBJ2-3, is EPEVTQTPSHQVTQMGQEVILRCVPISNHLYFYWYRQILGQKVEFLVSFYNNEISEKSEIFDDQFSVERPDGSNFTLKIRSTKLEDSAMYFCASSGGNSGNSDTQYFGPGTRLTVL.

The chain recombines TRBV6-5 with TRBJ2-2, with 10 bases fitting TRBD2. This CDR3 comprises 16 residues. With V trimmed by 2 bases and J by 3 bases, 3 bases remained unmatched. Germline CDR1 MNHEY, CDR2 SVGAGI. The DNA of the CDR3 is TGTGCCAGCAGTTACGAAGCGGGAGGGTACACCGGGGAGCTGTTTTTT. Its protein is CASSYEAGGYTGELFF.

This sequence joins TRBV13 and TRBJ1-2, with 7 bases aligning to TRBD1. The length of the CDR3 is 15 residues. The V gene end was trimmed by 4 bases and the J gene end by 3 bases; junction bases not matched to a gene: 8. In germline, CDR1 is PRHDT, CDR2 FYEKMQ (reference sequence). CDR3 region: CASSSWDDRDYGYTF. CDR3 sequence (DNA): TGTGCCAGCAGCTCCTGGGACGACAGGGACTATGGCTACACCTTC.

This chain joins TRBV2 and TRBJ2-1; unclear D gene. CDR3 size: 17 residues. V was clipped by 0 bases and J by 0 bases, with 12 bases between them. Germline V gives CDR1 SNHLY, CDR2 FYNNEI. The CDR3 DNA is TGTGCCAGCAGTGAAGCGTATGGCCCAAGCTCCTACAATGAGCAGTTCTTC. Its protein product is CASSEAYGPSSYNEQFF.

The rearrangement joins TRBV2 to TRBJ1-5; D gene uncertain. This CDR3 comprises 16 residues. Germline CDR1 is SNHLY and CDR2 is FYNNEI. Trimming cost V 2 bases and J 0 bases, with 11 bases left between them. DNA of the CDR3: TGTGCCAGCAGTGAAATTCCCTTAGGTAGCAATCAGCCCCAGCATTTT. Protein: CASSEIPLGSNQPQHF.

The J gene is TRBJ2-7, the V gene TRBV2; 9 bases are shared with TRBD2. This CDR3 has 13 amino acids. CDR1 SNHLY and CDR2 FYNNEI come from the germline V gene. Trimming cost V 7 bases and J 6 bases; bases outside gene matches: 7. Here the CDR3 DNA reads TGTGCCAGCAAGGCTAGCGGGACCCTCGAGCAGTACTTC. Protein product: CASKASGTLEQYF.

This chain links TRBV5-4 with TRBJ2-3, with D tentatively TRBD2 (6 bases). With 7 bases removed from V and 0 bases from J, the gap between germline ends came to 12 bases. Germline CDR1 is SGHNT and CDR2 is YYREEE (reference sequence). The CDR3 is 14 residues long. CDR3 in amino acids: CASGLGTSTDTQYF. CDR3 DNA: TGTGCCAGCGGCCTCGGGACTAGCACAGATACGCAGTATTTT. Full variable domain (remainder filled in from reference TRBV5-4 and TRBJ2-3): ETGVTQSPTHLIKTRGQQVTLRCSSQSGHNTVSWYQQALGQGPQFIFQYYREEENGRGNFPPRFSGLQFPNYSSELNVNALELDDSALYLCASGLGTSTDTQYFGPGTRLTVL.